This paragraph covers one T cell receptor (beta chain) sequence. Being one base from a much bigger clone, this may be a read error. There were TCR beta CDR3 regions amplified from RNA transcripts. Primed by the HTBI set, a first-round RT-PCR was run on the TCR CDR3. TCRdb recomputed calls from the multiplex PCR reads with MiXCR, one row per CDR3 protein. Of around 600,000 distinct CDR3 sequences in the sample, approximately 14% were seen once. The sample comes from a study of T cells in Graves' hyperthyroidism and ophthalmopathy. The CDR3 sequence is 14 residues long. The V and J ends lost 3 bases and 9 bases respectively, with 15 bases between them. Germline V gives CDR1 MNHEY, CDR2 SMNVEV (reference sequence). Clinical Activity Scores of at least 3, NOSPECS grades of at least 4 and durations under 3 months characterized ophthalmopathy patients.

The V and J genes are TRBV27 and TRBJ2-1, with a weak D call TRBD1 (6 bases). Sequencing input: blood. The TCR comes from a woman younger than 35 with Graves' ophthalmopathy. As DNA, the CDR3 is TGTGCCAGCAGTTTCCCGGGACAAAACAGTGAGCAGTTCTTC. Residues: CASSFPGQNSEQFF.